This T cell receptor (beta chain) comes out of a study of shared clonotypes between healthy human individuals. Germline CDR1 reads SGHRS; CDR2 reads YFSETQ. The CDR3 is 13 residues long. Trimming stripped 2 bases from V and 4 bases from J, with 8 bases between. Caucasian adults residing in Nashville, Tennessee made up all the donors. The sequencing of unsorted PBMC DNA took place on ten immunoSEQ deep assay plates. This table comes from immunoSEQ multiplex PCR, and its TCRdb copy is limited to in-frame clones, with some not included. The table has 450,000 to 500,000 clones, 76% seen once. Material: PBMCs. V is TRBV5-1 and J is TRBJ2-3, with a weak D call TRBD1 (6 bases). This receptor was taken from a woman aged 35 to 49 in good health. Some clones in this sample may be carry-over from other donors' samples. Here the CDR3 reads CASSLQGPDTQYF. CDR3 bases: TGCGCCAGCAGCTTACAGGGCCCAGATACGCAGTATTTT.